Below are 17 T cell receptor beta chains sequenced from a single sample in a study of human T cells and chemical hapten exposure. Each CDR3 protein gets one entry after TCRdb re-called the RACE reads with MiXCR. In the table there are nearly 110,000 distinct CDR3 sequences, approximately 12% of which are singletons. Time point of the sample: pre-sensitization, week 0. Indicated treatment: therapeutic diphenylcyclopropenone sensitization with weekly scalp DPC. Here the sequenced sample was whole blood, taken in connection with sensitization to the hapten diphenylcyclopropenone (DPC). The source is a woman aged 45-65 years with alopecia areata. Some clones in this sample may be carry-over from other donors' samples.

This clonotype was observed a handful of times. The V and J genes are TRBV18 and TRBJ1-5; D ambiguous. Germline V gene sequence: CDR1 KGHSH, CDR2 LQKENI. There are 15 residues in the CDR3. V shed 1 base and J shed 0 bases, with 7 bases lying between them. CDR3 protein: CASSPRRNSNQPQHF. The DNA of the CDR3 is TGTGCCAGCTCACCACGCAGGAATAGCAATCAGCCCCAGCATTTT.

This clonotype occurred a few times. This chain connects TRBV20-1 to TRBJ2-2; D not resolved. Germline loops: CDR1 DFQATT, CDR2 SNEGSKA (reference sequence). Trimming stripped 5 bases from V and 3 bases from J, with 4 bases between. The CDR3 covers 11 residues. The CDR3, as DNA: TGCAGTGCTCCCGACACCGGGGAGCTGTTTTTT. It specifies CSAPDTGELFF.

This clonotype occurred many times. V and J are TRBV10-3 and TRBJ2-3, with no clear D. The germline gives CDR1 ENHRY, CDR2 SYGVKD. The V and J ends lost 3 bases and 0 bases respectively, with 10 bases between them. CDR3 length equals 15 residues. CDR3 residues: CAISDLSSSTDTQYF. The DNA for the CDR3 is TGTGCCATCAGTGATTTGTCCTCAAGCACAGATACGCAGTATTTT.

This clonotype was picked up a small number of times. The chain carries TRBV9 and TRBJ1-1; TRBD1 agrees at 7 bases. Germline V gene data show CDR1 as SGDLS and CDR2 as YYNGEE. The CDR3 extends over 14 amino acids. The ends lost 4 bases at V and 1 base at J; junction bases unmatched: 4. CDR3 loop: CASSSQGRNTEAFF. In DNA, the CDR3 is TGTGCCAGCAGCTCACAGGGGCGGAACACTGAAGCTTTCTTT.

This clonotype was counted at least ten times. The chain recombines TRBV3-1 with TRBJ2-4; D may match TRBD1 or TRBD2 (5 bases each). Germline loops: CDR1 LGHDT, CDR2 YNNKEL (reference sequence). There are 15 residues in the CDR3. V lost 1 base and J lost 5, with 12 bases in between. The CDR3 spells CASSQVSRGENIQYF. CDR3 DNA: TGTGCCAGCAGCCAAGTCAGTCGAGGGGAAAACATTCAGTACTTC.

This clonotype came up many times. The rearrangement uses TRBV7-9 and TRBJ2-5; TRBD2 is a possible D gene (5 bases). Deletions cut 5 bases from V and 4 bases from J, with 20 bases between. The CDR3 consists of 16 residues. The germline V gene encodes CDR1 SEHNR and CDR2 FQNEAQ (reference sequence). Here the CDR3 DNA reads TGTGCCAGCAGCCCGGAGAGTGGGAGAGCCCCAGAGACCCAGTACTTC. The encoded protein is CASSPESGRAPETQYF.

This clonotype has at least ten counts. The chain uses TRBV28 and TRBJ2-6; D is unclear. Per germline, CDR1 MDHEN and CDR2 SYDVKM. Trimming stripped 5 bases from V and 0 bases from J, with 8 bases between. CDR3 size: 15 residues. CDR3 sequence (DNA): TGTGCCAGCAGTCCAAGGCTCTCTGGGGCCAACGTCCTGACTTTC. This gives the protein CASSPRLSGANVLTF.

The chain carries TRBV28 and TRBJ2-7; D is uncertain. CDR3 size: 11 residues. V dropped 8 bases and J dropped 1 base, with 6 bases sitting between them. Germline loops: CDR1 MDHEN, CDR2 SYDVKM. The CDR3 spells CASAVSYEQYF. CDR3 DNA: TGTGCCAGCGCGGTGTCCTACGAGCAGTACTTC.

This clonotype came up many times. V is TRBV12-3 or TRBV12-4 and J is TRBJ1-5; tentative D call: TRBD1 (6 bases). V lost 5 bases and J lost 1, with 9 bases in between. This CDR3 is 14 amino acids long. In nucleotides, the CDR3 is TGTGCCAGCAGTCTCCAGGGGAGCAATCAGCCCCAGCATTTT. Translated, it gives CASSLQGSNQPQHF.

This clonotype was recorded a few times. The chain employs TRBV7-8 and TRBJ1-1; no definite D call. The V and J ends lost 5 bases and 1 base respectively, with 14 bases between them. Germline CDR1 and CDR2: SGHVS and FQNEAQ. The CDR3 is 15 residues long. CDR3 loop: CASSPAMGGNTEAFF. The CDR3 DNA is TGTGCCAGCAGCCCCGCGATGGGAGGGAACACTGAAGCTTTCTTT. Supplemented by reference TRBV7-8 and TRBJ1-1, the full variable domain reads GAGVSQSPRYKVAKRGQDVALRCDPISGHVSLFWYQQALGQGPEFLTYFQNEAQLDKSGLPSDRFFAERPEGSVSTLKIQRTQQEDSAVYLCASSPAMGGNTEAFFGQGTRLTVV.

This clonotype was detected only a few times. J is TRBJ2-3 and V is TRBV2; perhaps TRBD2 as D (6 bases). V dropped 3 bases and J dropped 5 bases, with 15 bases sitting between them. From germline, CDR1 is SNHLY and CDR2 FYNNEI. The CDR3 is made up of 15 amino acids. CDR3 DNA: TGTGCCAGCAGTGATCTGACGGGAGTTTTAGATACGCAGTATTTT. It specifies CASSDLTGVLDTQYF.

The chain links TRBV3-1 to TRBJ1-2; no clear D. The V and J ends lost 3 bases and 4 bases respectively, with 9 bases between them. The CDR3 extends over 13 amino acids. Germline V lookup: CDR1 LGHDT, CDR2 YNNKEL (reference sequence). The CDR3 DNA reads TGTGCCAGCAGCCAGGGGAGCGCCTATGGCTACACCTTC. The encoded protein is CASSQGSAYGYTF. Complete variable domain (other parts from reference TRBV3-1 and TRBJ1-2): DTAVSQTPKYLVTQMGNDKSIKCEQNLGHDTMYWYKQDSKKFLKIMFSYNNKELIINETVPNRFSPKSPDKAHLNLHINSLELGDSAVYFCASSQGSAYGYTFGSGTRLTVV.

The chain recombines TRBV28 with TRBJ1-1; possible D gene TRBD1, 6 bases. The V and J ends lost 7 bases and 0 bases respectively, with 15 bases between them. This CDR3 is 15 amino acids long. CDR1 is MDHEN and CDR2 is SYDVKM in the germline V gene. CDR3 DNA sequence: TGTGCCAGCACCCTGGGGGGGGGCATGAACACTGAAGCTTTCTTT. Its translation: CASTLGGGMNTEAFF.

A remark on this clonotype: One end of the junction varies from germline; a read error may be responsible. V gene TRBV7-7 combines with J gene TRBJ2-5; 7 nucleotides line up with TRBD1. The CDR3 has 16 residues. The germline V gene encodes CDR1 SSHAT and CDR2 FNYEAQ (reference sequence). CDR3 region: CASSLRQGGSQETQYF. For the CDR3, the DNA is TGTGCTAGCAGCTTACGGCAAGGGGGCAGCCAAGAGACCCAGTACTTC. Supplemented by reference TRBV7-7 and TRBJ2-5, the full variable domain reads GAGVSQSPRYKVTKRGQDVTLRCDPISSHATLYWYQQALGQGPEFLTYFNYEAQPDKSGLPSDRFSAERPEGSISTLTIQRTEQRDSAMYRCASSLRQGGSQETQYFGPGTRLLVL.

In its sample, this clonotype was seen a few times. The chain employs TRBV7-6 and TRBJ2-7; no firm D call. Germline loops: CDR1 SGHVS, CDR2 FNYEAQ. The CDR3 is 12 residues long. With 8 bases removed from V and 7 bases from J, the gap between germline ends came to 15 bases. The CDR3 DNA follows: TGTGCCAGCGGTTTCGATGCTATGGAGCAGTACTTC. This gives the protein CASGFDAMEQYF.

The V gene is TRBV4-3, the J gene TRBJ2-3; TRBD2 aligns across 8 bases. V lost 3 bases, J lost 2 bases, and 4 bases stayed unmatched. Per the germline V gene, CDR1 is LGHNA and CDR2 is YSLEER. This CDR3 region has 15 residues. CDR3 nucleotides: TGCGCCAGCAGCCACAGCGGGGGCAACACAGATACGCAGTATTTT. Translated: CASSHSGGNTDTQYF.

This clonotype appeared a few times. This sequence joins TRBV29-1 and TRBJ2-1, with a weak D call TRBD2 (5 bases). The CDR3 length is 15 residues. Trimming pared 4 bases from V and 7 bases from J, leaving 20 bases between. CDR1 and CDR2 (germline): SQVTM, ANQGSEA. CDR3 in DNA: TGCAGCGTTGCGAAGCGGACCTGGAACCGGAATGAGCAGTTCTTC. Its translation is CSVAKRTWNRNEQFF.